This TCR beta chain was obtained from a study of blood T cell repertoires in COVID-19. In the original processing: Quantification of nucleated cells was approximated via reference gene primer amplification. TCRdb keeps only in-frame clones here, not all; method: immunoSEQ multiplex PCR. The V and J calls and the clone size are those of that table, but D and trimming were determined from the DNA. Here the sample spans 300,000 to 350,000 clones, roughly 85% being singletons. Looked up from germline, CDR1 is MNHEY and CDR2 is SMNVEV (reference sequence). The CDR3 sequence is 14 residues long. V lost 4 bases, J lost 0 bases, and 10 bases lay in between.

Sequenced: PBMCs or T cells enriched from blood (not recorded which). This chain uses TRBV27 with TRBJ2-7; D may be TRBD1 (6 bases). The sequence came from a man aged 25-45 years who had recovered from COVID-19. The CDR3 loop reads CASSYTGSSYEQYF. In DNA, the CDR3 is TGTGCCAGCAGTTACACAGGGAGCTCCTACGAGCAGTACTTC.